The 19 T cell receptor beta chains presented below share a single source sample, sequenced in a study of OX40 agonist ivuxolimab in advanced cancers. Some clones are missing from TCRdb's copy, which holds only in-frame ones; the method was immunoSEQ multiplex PCR. The sample carries around 130,000 clones, roughly 95% recorded once. The sample in question was CD4+ or CD8+ T cells sorted from blood, obtained in a trial of the OX40 agonist ivuxolimab. These receptors originate from an adult with an advanced solid tumor such as melanoma, head and neck, liver or kidney cancer.

This chain uses TRBV5-1 with TRBJ2-1; TRBD2 agrees at 10 bases. The germline gives CDR1 SGHRS, CDR2 YFSETQ. The CDR3 consists of 15 residues. V lost 1 base and J lost 7; bases outside the gene matches: 5. In nucleotides, the CDR3 is TGCGCCAGCAGCTTGCTCCCAGCGGGGGGGAATGAGCAGTTCTTC. Its translation: CASSLLPAGGNEQFF.

The chain links TRBV6-1 to TRBJ2-7, with 13 bases matching TRBD2. In germline, CDR1 is MNHNS, CDR2 SASEGT. Trimming at V came to 4 bases and at J to 7 bases, leaving 13 bases not matched to a gene. This CDR3 spans 17 amino acids. CDR3 residues: CASSAQMGLAGPTEQYF. The CDR3 DNA reads TGTGCCAGCAGTGCTCAAATGGGACTAGCGGGACCTACGGAGCAGTACTTC.

The chain is built from TRBV7-8 and TRBJ1-5; TRBD1 matches at 7 bases. Germline V gene lookup returns CDR1 SGHVS and CDR2 FQNEAQ. The V and J ends lost 5 bases and 5 bases, in that order; junction bases with no gene match: 3. The CDR3 has 13 amino acids. The CDR3 DNA is TGTGCCAGCAGCACAGACAGGGATCAGCCCCAGCATTTT. Translation gives CASSTDRDQPQHF.

V usage is TRBV28 and J usage is TRBJ2-7; 7 nucleotides match TRBD1. V lost 6 bases and J lost 3; bases outside the gene matches: 8. The CDR3 covers 14 residues. The germline gives CDR1 MDHEN, CDR2 SYDVKM. For the CDR3, the DNA is TGTGCCAGCAGAAACACGGGACAGTTCTACGAGCAGTACTTC. This sequence encodes CASRNTGQFYEQYF.

V gene TRBV6-6 combines with J gene TRBJ1-1, with D perhaps TRBD1 (6 bases). Trimming took 2 bases from V and 3 from J, leaving 13 bases between them. This CDR3 region has 15 residues. Germline CDR1 is MNHNY and CDR2 is SVGAGI (reference sequence). The CDR3 protein is CASSYGGGGYTEAFF. In nucleotides, the CDR3 is TGTGCCAGCAGTTACGGGGGCGGAGGGTACACTGAAGCTTTCTTT.

The rearrangement uses TRBV27 and TRBJ1-5; D remains unclear. Trimming cost V 3 bases and J 4 bases, with 4 bases left between them. The CDR3 is made up of 12 amino acids. CDR1 and CDR2 from the germline V gene are MNHEY and SMNVEV (reference sequence). CDR3 protein: CASSFGNQPQHF. The CDR3 nucleotides are TGTGCCAGCAGTTTTGGGAATCAGCCCCAGCATTTT.

J is TRBJ2-1 and V is TRBV2; D unclear. Germline V gene data show CDR1 as SNHLY and CDR2 as FYNNEI. The CDR3 runs to 13 residues. V was cut by 8 bases and J by 5 bases, with 13 bases left in between. The CDR3 loop is CASRLGLDNEQFF. The DNA of the CDR3 is TGTGCCAGCCGTCTAGGCCTAGACAATGAGCAGTTCTTC.

The V and J genes are TRBV6-5 and TRBJ2-7, with 9 bases identical to TRBD1. Germline V gene sequence: CDR1 MNHEY, CDR2 SVGAGI. V shed 6 bases and J 1 base; nucleotides not matched to a gene: 7. This CDR3 has 15 amino acids. The CDR3 protein is CASSTQGTGSYEQYF. Written as DNA, the CDR3 is TGTGCCAGCAGCACCCAAGGGACAGGGTCCTACGAGCAGTACTTC.

The genes are TRBV6-5 and TRBJ1-6; tentatively, D is TRBD1 (5 bases). The ends were cut back, 0 bases at V and 6 bases at J, with 9 bases in the middle. The CDR3 runs 15 residues. CDR1 MNHEY and CDR2 SVGAGI come from the germline V gene. The CDR3 coding sequence is TGTGCCAGCAGTTACTCGGGGCGGAGTAATTCACCCCTCCACTTT. Protein product: CASSYSGRSNSPLHF.

The chain is built from TRBV5-4 and TRBJ2-5; 12 nucleotides line up with TRBD1. CDR3 length equals 16 residues. J gave up 4 bases and V 4 bases, and 8 bases lay outside the gene matches. Germline-derived CDR1 and CDR2 are SGHNT and YYREEE (reference sequence). CDR3 DNA: TGTGCCAGCAGCATGGCCCGGGACAGGGGGCTAGAGACCCAGTACTTC. Translating gives CASSMARDRGLETQYF.

V usage is TRBV28 and J usage is TRBJ1-1; D is perhaps TRBD1 (6 bases). The V end was cut by 4 bases, the J end by 8 bases, with 20 bases between. The CDR3 length is 15 residues. The germline gives CDR1 MDHEN, CDR2 SYDVKM. The CDR3 spells CASSSDGGRVREAFF. The CDR3 DNA is TGTGCCAGCAGTTCCGACGGGGGGCGGGTGCGGGAAGCTTTCTTT.

The V call is TRBV5-1, the J call TRBJ2-7; perhaps TRBD1 as D (6 bases). Germline V CDR1 and CDR2: SGHRS, YFSETQ. The V end lost 4 bases, the J end lost 2 bases, and 16 bases lay between the germline ends. The CDR3 extends over 15 amino acids. DNA of the CDR3: TGCGCCAGCAGCGCCGCGGACAGTCCCACCTACGAGCAGTACTTC. Protein sequence: CASSAADSPTYEQYF.

DNA for the CDR3: TGTGCCAGCAGTTACATGGGGGTTCACACCTTC. Translation: CASSYMGVHTF. The gene calls are TRBV6-5 and TRBJ1-2; tentatively, D is TRBD1 (5 bases). CDR3 length: 11 residues. The V and J ends lost 2 bases and 12 bases respectively, with 10 bases between them. The germline V gene encodes CDR1 MNHEY and CDR2 SVGAGI.

The J gene is TRBJ2-3, the V gene TRBV19; D call uncertain. Per the germline V gene, CDR1 is LNHDA and CDR2 is SQIVND (reference sequence). V lost 10 bases to trimming and J lost 4 bases, with 15 bases between them. There are 13 residues in the CDR3. CDR3 amino acids: CATRAKGADTQYF. CDR3 in DNA: TGTGCCACCCGTGCCAAGGGCGCAGATACGCAGTATTTT.

J is TRBJ1-4 and V is TRBV7-9, with D possibly TRBD1 on 5 matching bases. V was trimmed by 3 bases and J by 8 bases, leaving 10 bases between them. This CDR3 has 13 amino acids. The germline gives CDR1 SEHNR, CDR2 FQNEAQ (reference sequence). The CDR3 here is CASSFMGQEKLFF. The CDR3 DNA reads as TGTGCCAGCAGCTTTATGGGGCAGGAAAAACTGTTTTTT.

This sequence joins TRBV6-5 and TRBJ1-4; a possible D gene is TRBD1 (5 bases). This CDR3 has 13 residues. The germline CDR1 and CDR2 sequences are MNHEY and SVGAGI. The V end lost 2 bases, the J end lost 8 bases, and 9 bases lay between the germline ends. DNA of the CDR3: TGTGCCAGCAGTTACAAGGGGCGGGAAAAACTGTTTTTT. It specifies CASSYKGREKLFF.

CDR3 residues: CASSLAGGAYEQYF. In DNA form, the CDR3 reads TGTGCCAGCAGCTTAGCGGGAGGGGCCTACGAGCAGTACTTC. The gene calls are TRBV28 and TRBJ2-7; 11 bases are shared with TRBD2. The junction had 3 bases not matched to a gene; V was cut back by 6 bases and J by 2 bases. CDR1 is MDHEN and CDR2 is SYDVKM in the germline V gene. CDR3 size: 14 residues.

This clone was observed a handful of times. The chain has TRBV18 and TRBJ2-5; D tentatively reads TRBD1 or TRBD2 (6 bases each). Trimming cost V 4 bases and J 5 bases, with 17 bases left between them. From germline, CDR1 is KGHSH and CDR2 LQKENI. The CDR3 totals 15 residues. The CDR3 here is CASSLSGAGGETQYF. DNA for the CDR3: TGTGCCAGCTCACTATCGGGGGCCGGCGGGGAGACCCAGTACTTC.

The CDR3 here is CAISERQNTEAFF. The DNA of the CDR3 is TGTGCCATCAGTGAGCGACAGAACACTGAAGCTTTCTTT. This rearrangement joins TRBV10-3 to TRBJ1-1; D remains ambiguous. The V gene lost 2 bases and the J gene lost 1 base, with 5 bases spanning the gap. This CDR3 spans 13 amino acids. From germline, CDR1 is ENHRY and CDR2 SYGVKD.